This T cell receptor beta chain came from a study of breast tumors, draining lymph nodes, adjacent tissues (dated by TCRdb to 2016 to 2017). Turning to the overall study: Breast cancer patients provided tumor, adjacent nontumor tissue and axillary lymph nodes, and the study compared the TCR beta repertoires across these three sources. The study was designed to assess the relationships and possible T-cell exchange between tumor, surrounding tissue and draining lymph node repertoires in human breast cancer. Broad study findings and their caveats: The study presented the conclusion that tumor T cells originate in lymph nodes as consistent with a hypothesis, not as something directly demonstrated. Tumor and nontumor tissue repertoires were significantly more similar in luminal-like than in basal-like breast cancer. T-cell repertoire diversity in tumors was found to be lower than in lymph nodes but higher than in nontumor tissue, and preferential V and J gene usage was observed. The data were considered consistent with most tumor T cells being derived from the lymph node and subsequently expanding within tumor tissue.

This clonotype came up many times. Its antigen is still unknown. Germline and junction disagree at one end, which may indicate a read error. The axillary draining lymph nodes of breast cancer patients were the source of the lymph node samples. The instrument given in TCRdb is Illumina HiSeq 2000. TCR beta chain libraries were generated by multiplex PCR amplification. High-throughput sequencing was used to analyze the amplified TCR beta chain products. TCRdb reran the public reads through fastp at Q25 and MiXCR, keeping productive beta chains. Each record represents a unique CDR3 protein, reported with the most common genes and DNA among its rows. The sample data list 270,000 or so distinct CDR3 sequences, and 30% of these were observed just once. Over 0.95% of the sample lies in the top ten. The CDR3 starts with the cysteine, ends with the phenylalanine, and has 12 residues. The DNA shown is the 36-base CDR3, in frame from base 1. Looking up the germline V gene yields CDR1 SQVTM and CDR2 ANQGSEA.

The V and J genes are TRBV29-1 and TRBJ2-7; the central 7 bases match TRBD2. The sequencing input was axillary lymph node tissue. The sequence was obtained from a female donor with breast cancer. Some clones in this sample may be carry-over from other donors' samples. The CDR3: CSVEAGNYEQYF. The DNA sequence is given as TGCAGCGTCGAAGCGGGAAACTACGAGCAGTACTTC.